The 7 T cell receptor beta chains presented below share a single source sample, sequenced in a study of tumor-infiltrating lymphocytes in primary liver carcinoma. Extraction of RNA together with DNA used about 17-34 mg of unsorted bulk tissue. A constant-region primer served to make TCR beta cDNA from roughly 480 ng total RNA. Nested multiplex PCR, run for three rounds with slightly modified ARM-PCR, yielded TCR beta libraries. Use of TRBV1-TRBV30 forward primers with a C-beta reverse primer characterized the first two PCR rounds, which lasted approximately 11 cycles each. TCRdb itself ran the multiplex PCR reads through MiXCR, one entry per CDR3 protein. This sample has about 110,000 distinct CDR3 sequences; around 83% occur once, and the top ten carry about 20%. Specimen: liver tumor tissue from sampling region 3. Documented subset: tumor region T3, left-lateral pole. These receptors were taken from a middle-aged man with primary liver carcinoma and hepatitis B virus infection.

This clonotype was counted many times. CDR3 nucleotide sequence: TGTGCCAGCAGCTTAGTCAGGGGGCAGTCAGATACGCAGTATTTT. Encoded protein: CASSLVRGQSDTQYF. This chain uses TRBV7-9 with TRBJ2-3; 8 bases match TRBD1. The germline V gene has CDR1 SEHNR and CDR2 FQNEAQ (reference sequence). Germline trimming cut 1 base from V and 4 bases from J; bases unmatched to any gene: 4. CDR3 length: 15 residues.

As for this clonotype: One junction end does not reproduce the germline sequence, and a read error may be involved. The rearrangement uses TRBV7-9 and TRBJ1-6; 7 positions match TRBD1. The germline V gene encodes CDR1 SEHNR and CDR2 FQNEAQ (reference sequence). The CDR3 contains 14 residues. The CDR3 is CASSSQGGNSLLHF. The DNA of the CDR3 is TGTGCCAGCAGCTCTCAGGGGGGTAACTCACTCCTCCACTTT.

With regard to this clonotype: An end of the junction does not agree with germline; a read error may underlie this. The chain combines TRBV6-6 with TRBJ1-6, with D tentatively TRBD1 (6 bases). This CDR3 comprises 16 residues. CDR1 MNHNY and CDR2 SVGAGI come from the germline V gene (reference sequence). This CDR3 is CVSSISEGGLGSPLHF. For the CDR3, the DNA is TGTGTCAGCAGTATATCAGAGGGGGGACTAGGTTCACCCCTCCACTTT.

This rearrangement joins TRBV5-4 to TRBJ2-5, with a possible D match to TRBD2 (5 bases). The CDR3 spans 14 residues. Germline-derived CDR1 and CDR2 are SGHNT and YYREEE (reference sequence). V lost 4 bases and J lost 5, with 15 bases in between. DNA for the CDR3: TGTGCCAGCAGCCTAGCACATGTGGGGGAGACCCAGTACTTC. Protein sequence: CASSLAHVGETQYF.

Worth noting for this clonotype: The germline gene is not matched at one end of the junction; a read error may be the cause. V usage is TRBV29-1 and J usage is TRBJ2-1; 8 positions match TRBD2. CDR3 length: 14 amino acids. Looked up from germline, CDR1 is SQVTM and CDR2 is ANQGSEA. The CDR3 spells CSVGTSGFPLELFF. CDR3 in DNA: TGCAGCGTGGGAACTAGCGGATTCCCTCTGGAGCTGTTCTTC.

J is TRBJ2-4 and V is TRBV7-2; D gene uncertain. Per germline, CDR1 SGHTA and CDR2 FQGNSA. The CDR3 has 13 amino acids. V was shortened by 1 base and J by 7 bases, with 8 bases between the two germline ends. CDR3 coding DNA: TGTGCCAGCAGCTTAGGGCTTCGGAACATTCAGTACTTC. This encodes CASSLGLRNIQYF. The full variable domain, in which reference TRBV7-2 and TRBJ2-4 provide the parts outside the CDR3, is GAGVSQSPSNKVTEKGKDVELRCDPISGHTALYWYRQSLGQGLEFLIYFQGNSAPDKSGLPSDRFSAERTGGSVSTLTIQRTQQEDSAVYLCASSLGLRNIQYFGAGTRLSVL.

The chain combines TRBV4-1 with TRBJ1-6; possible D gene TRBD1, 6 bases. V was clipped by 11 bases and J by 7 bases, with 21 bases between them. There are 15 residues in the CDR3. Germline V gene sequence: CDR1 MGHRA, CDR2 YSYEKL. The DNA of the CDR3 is TGCGCCTGCAACCAAGATAGCACAGGGAATTCACCCCTCCACTTT. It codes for CACNQDSTGNSPLHF.